This TCR beta chain is drawn from a study of response to subunit inactivated influenza vaccine. TCRdb called the RT-PCR reads again in MiXCR, with one record for every CDR3 protein. This table holds 500,000 to 600,000 distinct CDR3 sequences, under 15% found once. On this clonotype: What it binds is not known.

Overall study results and limits: Few additional T cells are recruited per seasonal influenza vaccination, authors suggested.

The junction had 11 bases not matched to a gene; V was cut back by 6 bases and J by 3 bases. CDR3 length equals 16 residues. CDR1 and CDR2 (germline): SGHDN, FVKESK. The chain joins TRBV14 to TRBJ1-2; 9 positions agree with TRBD1. This TCR derives from a man between 45 and 60 years old who received an inactivated influenza vaccine. The source was PBMCs from blood, collected more than 35 days after vaccination. CDR3 loop: CASSPGQGRMDYGYTF. Written as DNA, the CDR3 is TGTGCCAGCAGTCCTGGACAGGGGCGAATGGACTATGGCTACACCTTC.